This TCR beta chain emerged from a study of cytomegalovirus exposure and HLA in healthy donors. The study, taken as a whole, reports: Despite most TCR sequences being rare, some public TCRs occurred in many donors. TCR beta sequences reportedly predicted the HLA-A and HLA-B alleles of most subjects accurately.

Comments on this clone: Antigen unknown.

The CDR3 is 19 residues long. V dropped 5 bases and J dropped 2 bases, with 24 bases sitting between them. Germline V gene lookup returns CDR1 SGHTA and CDR2 FQGTGA. The PCR had 60 Vbeta and 13 Jbeta primers. Profiling relied on immunoSEQ multiplex PCR, and the TCRdb table lists in-frame clones only, not all of them. This sample carries 150,000 to 200,000 clones, around four fifths of them seen once, and the ten largest clones take 1%. V and J are TRBV7-3 and TRBJ2-2; D is perhaps TRBD1 (6 bases). The sequenced material came from PBMCs. The receptor was isolated from a woman aged 45-65 years in good health and CMV-seropositive. CDR3 sequence reads: CASSPTPPVTGHNTGELFF. In DNA, the CDR3 is TGTGCCAGCAGCCCCACCCCCCCCGTGACAGGACATAACACCGGGGAGCTGTTTTTT.